Listed below are T cell receptor beta chains from one sample, sequenced in a study of blood T cells in healthy people across ages. One entry per CDR3 protein, called by TCRdb with MiXCR from the 5' RACE reads. This table has under 850,000 distinct CDR3 sequences, roughly 40% appearing once. Sequencing input: blood. The origin of the receptors is a man between 18 and 29 years old in good health. The CDR3 runs from the conserved cysteine through the conserved F or W. D genes are given only for firm matches. Part of the rows lack a size; the others show once, few, many or a class for expanded clones.

cdr3_nt: TGTGCCCTAGGGTGGGGGAGCTCCTACAATGAGCAGTACTTC; cdr3_aa: CALGWGSSYNEQYF; v_call: TRBV30; d_call: .; j_call: TRBJ2-7; clone_size: .
cdr3_nt: TGTGCCAGCAGCCAAGTTCGGGGACTCACAGATACGCAGTATTTT; cdr3_aa: CASSQVRGLTDTQYF; v_call: TRBV3-1; d_call: .; j_call: TRBJ2-3; clone_size: .
cdr3_nt: TGTGCCAGCAGCCGACAGATCCAAGAGACCCAGTACTTC; cdr3_aa: CASSRQIQETQYF; v_call: TRBV4-2; d_call: .; j_call: TRBJ2-5; clone_size: many
cdr3_nt: TGCAGCGCAGAGGCTGGAGAGACCCAGTACTTC; cdr3_aa: CSAEAGETQYF; v_call: TRBV29-1; d_call: .; j_call: TRBJ2-5; clone_size: many
cdr3_nt: TGTGCCACCGGGGTCCCCGGGACGGGTTATGGCTACACCTTC; cdr3_aa: CATGVPGTGYGYTF; v_call: TRBV15; d_call: .; j_call: TRBJ1-2; clone_size: .
cdr3_nt: TGTGCCACCAGCAGAGATCTAAGGGACAACAATGAGCAGTTCTTC; cdr3_aa: CATSRDLRDNNEQFF; v_call: TRBV15; d_call: .; j_call: TRBJ2-1; clone_size: many
cdr3_nt: TGCAGTGCTGGTGGAGGGGGGGGGAATGAAAAACTGTTTTTT; cdr3_aa: CSAGGGGGNEKLFF; v_call: TRBV20-1; d_call: .; j_call: TRBJ1-4; clone_size: few
cdr3_nt: TGCAGTGCTTCCCGTGCCCCAGGGACTACTGAAGCTTTCTTT; cdr3_aa: CSASRAPGTTEAFF; v_call: TRBV20-1; d_call: .; j_call: TRBJ1-1; clone_size: many
cdr3_nt: TGTGCCAGCAGCGCCTCCGGGACAGGGAGTGAAAAACTGTTTTTT; cdr3_aa: CASSASGTGSEKLFF; v_call: TRBV9; d_call: TRBD1; j_call: TRBJ1-4; clone_size: few
cdr3_nt: TGTGCCAGCAGCTTTATGCTAGCGGGGGGGCCAAGTGAGCAGTTCTTC; cdr3_aa: CASSFMLAGGPSEQFF; v_call: TRBV5-6; d_call: TRBD2; j_call: TRBJ2-1; clone_size: many
cdr3_nt: TGTGCCAGCAGCCCCCTACAGGGGGCCGGGAATGAGCAGTACTTC; cdr3_aa: CASSPLQGAGNEQYF; v_call: TRBV14; d_call: TRBD1; j_call: TRBJ2-5; clone_size: .
cdr3_nt: TGTGCCAGCAGCTTCCTGAGCGGGGGGAACTACAATGAGCAGTTCTTC; cdr3_aa: CASSFLSGGNYNEQFF; v_call: TRBV11-2; d_call: TRBD2; j_call: TRBJ2-1; clone_size: .
cdr3_nt: TGTGCCAGCACCCACGGAACGGGCAGAACAGATACGCAGTATTTT; cdr3_aa: CASTHGTGRTDTQYF; v_call: TRBV28; d_call: .; j_call: TRBJ2-3; clone_size: .
cdr3_nt: TGTGCCATCACTCCAGTTTCGGGGATAGGCTACACCTTC; cdr3_aa: CAITPVSGIGYTF; v_call: TRBV10-3; d_call: .; j_call: TRBJ1-2; clone_size: .
cdr3_nt: TGCAGTGCTAGAGATCGGCGGTATAGGGCTAATGAAAAACTGTTTTTT; cdr3_aa: CSARDRRYRANEKLFF; v_call: TRBV20-1; d_call: .; j_call: TRBJ1-4; clone_size: .
cdr3_nt: TGTGCCAGCAAACACAGGGCTGGAAACACCATATATTTT; cdr3_aa: CASKHRAGNTIYF; v_call: TRBV12-3/TRBV12-4; d_call: .; j_call: TRBJ1-3; clone_size: .
cdr3_nt: TGCAGCGTTGAATGGACCTGGGACTTACATAACTATGGCTACACCTTC; cdr3_aa: CSVEWTWDLHNYGYTF; v_call: TRBV29-1; d_call: .; j_call: TRBJ1-2; clone_size: .
cdr3_nt: TGTGCCAGCAGCCATAATGACCGGGATGAGCAGTTCTTC; cdr3_aa: CASSHNDRDEQFF; v_call: TRBV4-2; d_call: .; j_call: TRBJ2-1; clone_size: many
cdr3_nt: TGCAGTGCTAGAGATTTGGCGGGAGGCGAGCAGTACTTC; cdr3_aa: CSARDLAGGEQYF; v_call: TRBV20-1; d_call: TRBD2; j_call: TRBJ2-7; clone_size: .
cdr3_nt: TGCGCCAGCAGCCTGGGGGGTGACGCTGAAGCTTTCTTT; cdr3_aa: CASSLGGDAEAFF; v_call: TRBV5-1; d_call: .; j_call: TRBJ1-1; clone_size: .
cdr3_nt: TGTGCCACCAGTGATCCCGGGACATCAGGCGATGAGCAGTTCTTC; cdr3_aa: CATSDPGTSGDEQFF; v_call: TRBV24-1; d_call: .; j_call: TRBJ2-1; clone_size: few
cdr3_nt: TGTGCCAGCAGCTTATTTCTCCGGGCAGAGACCCAGTACTTC; cdr3_aa: CASSLFLRAETQYF; v_call: TRBV7-3; d_call: .; j_call: TRBJ2-5; clone_size: many
cdr3_nt: TGTGCCAGCAGCTTAACAGGGGGACAGGAGGGAAGCTATGGCTACACCTTC; cdr3_aa: CASSLTGGQEGSYGYTF; v_call: TRBV7-3; d_call: TRBD1; j_call: TRBJ1-2; clone_size: many
cdr3_nt: TGCAGTGCTCCCCGCCGGGACAGGAACACTGAAGCTTTCTTT; cdr3_aa: CSAPRRDRNTEAFF; v_call: TRBV20-1; d_call: TRBD1; j_call: TRBJ1-1; clone_size: .
cdr3_nt: TGTGCCAGCAGCTTAGGGACAGGGGATCTCTATGGCTGCACCTTC; cdr3_aa: CASSLGTGDLYGCTF; v_call: TRBV7-9; d_call: TRBD1; j_call: TRBJ1-2; clone_size: .
cdr3_nt: TGCAGCGTTGAAGATTCGGAAAGGGGAGCTAACTATGGCTACACCTTC; cdr3_aa: CSVEDSERGANYGYTF; v_call: TRBV29-1; d_call: .; j_call: TRBJ1-2; clone_size: once
cdr3_nt: TGTGCCACCAGAGTCTGGGGGCAAAGCAATGAGCAGTTCTTC; cdr3_aa: CATRVWGQSNEQFF; v_call: TRBV24-1; d_call: .; j_call: TRBJ2-1; clone_size: many
cdr3_nt: TGCAGCGTTGATTCGTCCCCGCAGGGGGCCTCCTATGGCTACACCTTC; cdr3_aa: CSVDSSPQGASYGYTF; v_call: TRBV29-1; d_call: TRBD1; j_call: TRBJ1-2; clone_size: .
cdr3_nt: TGTGCCAGCAGCTTAACCGGGACGGCTAACTATGGCTACACCTTC; cdr3_aa: CASSLTGTANYGYTF; v_call: TRBV7-3; d_call: .; j_call: TRBJ1-2; clone_size: many
cdr3_nt: TGTGCCAGCAGCTTAGCCTCGACTAGCGGGGCGCTATACAATGAGCAGTTCTTC; cdr3_aa: CASSLASTSGALYNEQFF; v_call: TRBV7-2; d_call: TRBD2; j_call: TRBJ2-1; clone_size: many
cdr3_nt: TGTGCCAGCAGCTTAGGAACAGGGAACCATCAGCCCCAGCATTTT; cdr3_aa: CASSLGTGNHQPQHF; v_call: TRBV7-9; d_call: .; j_call: TRBJ1-5; clone_size: .
cdr3_nt: TGTGCCAGCAGTTACCGCAACGGTGCGCAGTATTTT; cdr3_aa: CASSYRNGAQYF; v_call: TRBV6-5; d_call: .; j_call: TRBJ2-3; clone_size: many
cdr3_nt: TGTGCCAGCACCCCGGGTAGCGGGGCGTACAATGAGCAGTACTTC; cdr3_aa: CASTPGSGAYNEQYF; v_call: TRBV2; d_call: TRBD2; j_call: TRBJ2-7; clone_size: .
cdr3_nt: TGTGCCAGCACCGGGGTTAATCAGCCCCAGCATTTT; cdr3_aa: CASTGVNQPQHF; v_call: TRBV2; d_call: .; j_call: TRBJ1-5; clone_size: .
cdr3_nt: TGCGCCAGCAGCTCCCAGGACAGCCGTGACGATACGCAGTATTTT; cdr3_aa: CASSSQDSRDDTQYF; v_call: TRBV5-1; d_call: .; j_call: TRBJ2-3; clone_size: many
cdr3_nt: TGCGCCAGCAGCCAAGATCGGGTTTCGGGGGCGGATAATTCACCCCTCCACTTT; cdr3_aa: CASSQDRVSGADNSPLHF; v_call: TRBV4-3; d_call: .; j_call: TRBJ1-6; clone_size: .
cdr3_nt: TGTGCCAGCAGTTACCTGGGGGTCAGGCCCTACGAGCAGTACTTC; cdr3_aa: CASSYLGVRPYEQYF; v_call: TRBV6-5; d_call: .; j_call: TRBJ2-7; clone_size: many
cdr3_nt: TGCGCCAGCAGCTTGGGAGGACAGATCCAGTTCTTC; cdr3_aa: CASSLGGQIQFF; v_call: TRBV5-1; d_call: .; j_call: TRBJ2-1; clone_size: many
cdr3_nt: TGCAGCGTGACGGGGCCTGGGGGAGAGACCCAGTACTTC; cdr3_aa: CSVTGPGGETQYF; v_call: TRBV29-1; d_call: .; j_call: TRBJ2-5; clone_size: few
cdr3_nt: TGTGCCAGCAGCGCATCGGGACAGGGGCATAATGAGCAGTTCTTC; cdr3_aa: CASSASGQGHNEQFF; v_call: TRBV7-3; d_call: TRBD1; j_call: TRBJ2-1; clone_size: .
cdr3_nt: TGCGCCAGCAGCATGGACAGGGGGGGAAACAATGAGCAGTTCTTC; cdr3_aa: CASSMDRGGNNEQFF; v_call: TRBV5-1; d_call: TRBD1; j_call: TRBJ2-1; clone_size: many
cdr3_nt: TGTGCCAGCAGTGAATCGGGTCAGAGCAATCAGCCCCAGCATTTT; cdr3_aa: CASSESGQSNQPQHF; v_call: TRBV2; d_call: .; j_call: TRBJ1-5; clone_size: few
cdr3_nt: TGCAGTGCTAGAGAGAGGACGCGGGCTGAAGCTTTCTTT; cdr3_aa: CSARERTRAEAFF; v_call: TRBV20-1; d_call: .; j_call: TRBJ1-1; clone_size: .
cdr3_nt: TGTGCCAGCAGTCTACCGGAGCGCTATGGCTACACCTTC; cdr3_aa: CASSLPERYGYTF; v_call: TRBV12-3/TRBV12-4; d_call: .; j_call: TRBJ1-2; clone_size: few
cdr3_nt: TGTGCCAGCAGCCAAGACTCCGAGGGTCGCACAGATACGCAGTATTTT; cdr3_aa: CASSQDSEGRTDTQYF; v_call: TRBV3-1; d_call: .; j_call: TRBJ2-3; clone_size: .
cdr3_nt: TGCGCCAGCAGCCCGGGACAGGGAAGTCACTATAATTCACCCCTCCACTTT; cdr3_aa: CASSPGQGSHYNSPLHF; v_call: TRBV5-1; d_call: TRBD1; j_call: TRBJ1-6; clone_size: .
cdr3_nt: TGTGCCACCAGCAGAGATCAGGGGGTACCCCCCACTGAAGCTTTCTTT; cdr3_aa: CATSRDQGVPPTEAFF; v_call: TRBV15; d_call: TRBD1; j_call: TRBJ1-1; clone_size: .
cdr3_nt: TGTGCCAGCAGCCCCCGGGACGAGGGTACGCAGTATTTT; cdr3_aa: CASSPRDEGTQYF; v_call: TRBV9; d_call: .; j_call: TRBJ2-3; clone_size: few
cdr3_nt: TGCGCCAGCAGCCAAGAAGAGGCGGGACAGGGGAGTCACTCCGCGCAGTATTTT; cdr3_aa: CASSQEEAGQGSHSAQYF; v_call: TRBV4-1; d_call: TRBD1; j_call: TRBJ2-3; clone_size: .
cdr3_nt: TGTGCCAGCAGCCCCCAAACGGGGGAGTACAATGAGCAGTTCTTC; cdr3_aa: CASSPQTGEYNEQFF; v_call: TRBV7-9; d_call: .; j_call: TRBJ2-1; clone_size: few
cdr3_nt: TGTGCCAGTAGTATTAACGCGGCGCAAGAGACCCAGTACTTC; cdr3_aa: CASSINAAQETQYF; v_call: TRBV19; d_call: .; j_call: TRBJ2-5; clone_size: .